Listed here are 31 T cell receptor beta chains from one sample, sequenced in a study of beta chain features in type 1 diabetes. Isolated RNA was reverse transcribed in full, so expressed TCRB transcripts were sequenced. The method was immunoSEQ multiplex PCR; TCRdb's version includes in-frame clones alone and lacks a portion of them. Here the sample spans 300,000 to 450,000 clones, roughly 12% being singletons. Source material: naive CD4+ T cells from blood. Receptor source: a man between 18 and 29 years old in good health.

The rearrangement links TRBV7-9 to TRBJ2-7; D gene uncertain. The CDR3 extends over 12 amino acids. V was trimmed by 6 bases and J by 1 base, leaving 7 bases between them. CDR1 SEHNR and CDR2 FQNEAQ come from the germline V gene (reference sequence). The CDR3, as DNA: TGTGCCAGCAGTATTCTATCCTACGAGCAGTACTTC. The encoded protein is CASSILSYEQYF. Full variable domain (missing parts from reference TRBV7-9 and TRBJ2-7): DTGVSQNPRHKITKRGQNVTFRCDPISEHNRLYWYRQTLGQGPEFLTYFQNEAQLEKSRLLSDRFSAERPKGSFSTLEIQRTEQGDSAMYLCASSILSYEQYFGPGTRLTVT.

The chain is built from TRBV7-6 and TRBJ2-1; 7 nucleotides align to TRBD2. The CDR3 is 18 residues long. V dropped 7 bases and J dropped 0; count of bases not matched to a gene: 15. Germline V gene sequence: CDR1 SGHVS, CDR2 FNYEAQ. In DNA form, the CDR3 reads TGTGCCAGCAACCCCCGGGGAGGGTTAGAGTCCTCCTACAATGAGCAGTTCTTC. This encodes CASNPRGGLESSYNEQFF.

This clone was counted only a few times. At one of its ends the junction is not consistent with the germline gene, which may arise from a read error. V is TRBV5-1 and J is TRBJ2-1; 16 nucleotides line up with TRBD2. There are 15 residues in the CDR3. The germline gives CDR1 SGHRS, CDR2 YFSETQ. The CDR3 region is CASSLGTSGRAGILF. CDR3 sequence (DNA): TGCGCCAGCAGCCTCGGGACTAGCGGGAGGGCGGGCATACTCTTC.

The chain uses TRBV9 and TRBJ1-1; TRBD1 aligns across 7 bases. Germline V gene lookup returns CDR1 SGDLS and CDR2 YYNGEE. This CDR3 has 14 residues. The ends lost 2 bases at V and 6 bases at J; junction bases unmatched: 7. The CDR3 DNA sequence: TGTGCCAGCAGCGTTACAGGGGACTGGGCTGAAGCTTTCTTT. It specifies CASSVTGDWAEAFF.

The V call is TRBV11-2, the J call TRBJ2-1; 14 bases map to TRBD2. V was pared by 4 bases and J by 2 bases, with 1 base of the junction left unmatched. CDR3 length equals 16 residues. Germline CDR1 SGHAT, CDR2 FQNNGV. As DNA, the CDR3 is TGTGCCAGCAGCTCGACTAGCGGGAGGGCCTACAATGAGCAGTTCTTC. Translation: CASSSTSGRAYNEQFF.

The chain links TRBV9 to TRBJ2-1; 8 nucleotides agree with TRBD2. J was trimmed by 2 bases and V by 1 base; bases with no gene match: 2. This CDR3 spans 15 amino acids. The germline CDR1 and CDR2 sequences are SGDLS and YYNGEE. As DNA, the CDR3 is TGTGCCAGCAGCGTAAGCGGGAGCACCTACAATGAGCAGTTCTTC. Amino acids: CASSVSGSTYNEQFF.

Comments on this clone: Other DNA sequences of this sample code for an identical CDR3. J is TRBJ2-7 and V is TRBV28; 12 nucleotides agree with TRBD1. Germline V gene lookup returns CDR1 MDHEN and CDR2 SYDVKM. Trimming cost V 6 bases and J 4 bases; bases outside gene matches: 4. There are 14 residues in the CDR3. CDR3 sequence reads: CASRGQGAPYEQYF. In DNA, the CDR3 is TGTGCCAGCAGGGGACAGGGGGCCCCATACGAGCAGTACTTC.

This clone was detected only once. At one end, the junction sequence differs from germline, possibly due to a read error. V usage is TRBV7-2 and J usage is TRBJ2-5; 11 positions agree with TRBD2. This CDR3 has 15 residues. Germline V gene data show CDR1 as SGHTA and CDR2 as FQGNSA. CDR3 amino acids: CASSFTGTSGPAGHF. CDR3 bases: TGTGCCAGCAGCTTCACCGGGACTAGCGGTCCTGCAGGACACTTC.

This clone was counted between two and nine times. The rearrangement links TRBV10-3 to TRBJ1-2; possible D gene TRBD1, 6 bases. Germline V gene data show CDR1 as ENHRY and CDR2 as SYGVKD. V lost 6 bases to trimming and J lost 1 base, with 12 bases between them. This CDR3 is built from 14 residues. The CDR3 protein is CAISTTGFNYGYTF. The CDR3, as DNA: TGTGCCATCAGCACTACAGGGTTTAACTATGGCTACACCTTC.

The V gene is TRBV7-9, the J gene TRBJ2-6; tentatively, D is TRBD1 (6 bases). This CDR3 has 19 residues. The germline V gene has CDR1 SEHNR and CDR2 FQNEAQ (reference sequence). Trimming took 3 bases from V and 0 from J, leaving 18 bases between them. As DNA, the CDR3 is TGTGCCAGCAGCTTGGAATGGACAGAGGTACCCTCTGGGGCCAACGTCCTGACTTTC. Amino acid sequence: CASSLEWTEVPSGANVLTF.

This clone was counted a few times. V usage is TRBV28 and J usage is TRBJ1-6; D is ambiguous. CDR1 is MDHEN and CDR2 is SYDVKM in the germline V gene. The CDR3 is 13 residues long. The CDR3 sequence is CASYGRSNSPLHF. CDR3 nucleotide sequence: TGTGCATCATACGGGAGATCAAATTCACCCCTCCACTTT.

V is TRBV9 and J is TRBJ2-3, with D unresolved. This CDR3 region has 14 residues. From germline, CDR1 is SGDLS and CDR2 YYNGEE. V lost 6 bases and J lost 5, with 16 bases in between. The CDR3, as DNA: TGTGCCAGCAAAGGAACGCGGCGCCAAGATACGCAGTATTTT. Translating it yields CASKGTRRQDTQYF.

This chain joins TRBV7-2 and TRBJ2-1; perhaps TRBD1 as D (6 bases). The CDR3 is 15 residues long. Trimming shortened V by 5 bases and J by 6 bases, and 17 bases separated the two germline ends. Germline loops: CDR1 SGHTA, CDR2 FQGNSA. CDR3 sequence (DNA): TGTGCCAGCAGCCGCGTCCCGCGAGGGGGCAATGAGCAGTTCTTC. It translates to CASSRVPRGGNEQFF.

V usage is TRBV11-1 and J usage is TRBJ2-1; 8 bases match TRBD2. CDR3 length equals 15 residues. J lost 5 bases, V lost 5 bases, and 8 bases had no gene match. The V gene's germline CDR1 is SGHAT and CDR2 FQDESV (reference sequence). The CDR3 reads CASSQRAGAHNEQFF. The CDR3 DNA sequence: TGTGCCAGCAGCCAAAGAGCGGGGGCCCACAATGAGCAGTTCTTC.

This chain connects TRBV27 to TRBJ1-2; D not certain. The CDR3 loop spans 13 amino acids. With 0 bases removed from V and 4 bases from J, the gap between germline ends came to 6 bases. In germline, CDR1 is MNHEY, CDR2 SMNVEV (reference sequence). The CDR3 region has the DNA TGTGCCAGCAGTTTATCCACAGTCTATGGCTACACCTTC. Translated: CASSLSTVYGYTF.

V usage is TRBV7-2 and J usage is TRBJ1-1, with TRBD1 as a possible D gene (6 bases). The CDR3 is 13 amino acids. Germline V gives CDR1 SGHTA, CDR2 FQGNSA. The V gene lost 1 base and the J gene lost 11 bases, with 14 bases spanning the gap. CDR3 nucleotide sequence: TGTGCCAGCAGCTTAGACGCAGGGGATCGGGCTTTCTTT. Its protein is CASSLDAGDRAFF. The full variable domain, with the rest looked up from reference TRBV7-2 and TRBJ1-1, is GAGVSQSPSNKVTEKGKDVELRCDPISGHTALYWYRQSLGQGLEFLIYFQGNSAPDKSGLPSDRFSAERTGGSVSTLTIQRTQQEDSAVYLCASSLDAGDRAFFGQGTRLTVV.

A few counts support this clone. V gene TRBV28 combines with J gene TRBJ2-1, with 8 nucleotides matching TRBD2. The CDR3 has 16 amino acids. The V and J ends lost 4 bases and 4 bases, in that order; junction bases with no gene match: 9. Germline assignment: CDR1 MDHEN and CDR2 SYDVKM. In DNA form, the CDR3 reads TGTGCCAGCAGTTCTGCCACTAGCGGTAGTTACAATGAGCAGTTCTTC. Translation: CASSSATSGSYNEQFF.

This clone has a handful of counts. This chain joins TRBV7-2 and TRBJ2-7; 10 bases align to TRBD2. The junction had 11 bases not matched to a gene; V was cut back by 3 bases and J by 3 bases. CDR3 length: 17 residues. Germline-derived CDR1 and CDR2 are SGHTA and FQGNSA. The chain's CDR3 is CASSFREVLAGVYEQYF. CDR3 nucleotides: TGTGCCAGCAGCTTTCGGGAGGTGCTAGCGGGAGTCTACGAGCAGTACTTC. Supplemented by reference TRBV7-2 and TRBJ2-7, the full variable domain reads GAGVSQSPSNKVTEKGKDVELRCDPISGHTALYWYRQSLGQGLEFLIYFQGNSAPDKSGLPSDRFSAERTGGSVSTLTIQRTQQEDSAVYLCASSFREVLAGVYEQYFGPGTRLTVT.

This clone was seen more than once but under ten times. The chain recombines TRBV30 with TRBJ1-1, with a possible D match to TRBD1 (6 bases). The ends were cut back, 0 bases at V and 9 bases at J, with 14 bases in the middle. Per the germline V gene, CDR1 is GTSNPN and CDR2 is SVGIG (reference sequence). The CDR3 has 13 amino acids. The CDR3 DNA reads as TGTGCCTGGAGTGTACTAGAGACAGGAAAAGCTTTCTTT. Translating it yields CAWSVLETGKAFF.

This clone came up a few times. The CDR3 DNA follows: TGTGCCAGCAGCCACCCCGGCGGCCAGAGCTCCTACAATGAGCAGTTCTTC. It translates to CASSHPGGQSSYNEQFF. The chain has TRBV14 and TRBJ2-1, with D unresolved. This CDR3 is built from 17 residues. CDR1 SGHDN and CDR2 FVKESK come from the germline V gene. Trimming removed 3 bases from V and 0 bases from J, with 15 bases in between.

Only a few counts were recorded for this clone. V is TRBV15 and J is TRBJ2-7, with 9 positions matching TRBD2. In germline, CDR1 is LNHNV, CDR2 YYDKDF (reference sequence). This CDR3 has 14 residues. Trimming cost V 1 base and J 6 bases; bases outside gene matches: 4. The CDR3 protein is CATSRVSGRSEQYF. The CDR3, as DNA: TGTGCCACCAGCAGAGTTAGCGGGAGAAGCGAGCAGTACTTC.

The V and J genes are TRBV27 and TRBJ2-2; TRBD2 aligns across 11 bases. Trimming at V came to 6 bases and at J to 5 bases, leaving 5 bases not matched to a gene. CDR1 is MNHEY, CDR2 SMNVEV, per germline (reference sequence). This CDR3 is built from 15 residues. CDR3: CASSPSSGRTGELFF. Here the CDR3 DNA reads TGTGCCAGCAGCCCTTCTAGCGGGAGGACCGGGGAGCTGTTTTTT.

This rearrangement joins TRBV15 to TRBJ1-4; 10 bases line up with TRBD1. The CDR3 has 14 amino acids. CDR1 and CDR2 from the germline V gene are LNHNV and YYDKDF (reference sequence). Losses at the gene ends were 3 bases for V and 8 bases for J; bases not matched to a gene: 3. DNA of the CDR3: TGTGCCACCAGCAGGGGACAGGGGCGAGAAAAACTGTTTTTT. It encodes CATSRGQGREKLFF.

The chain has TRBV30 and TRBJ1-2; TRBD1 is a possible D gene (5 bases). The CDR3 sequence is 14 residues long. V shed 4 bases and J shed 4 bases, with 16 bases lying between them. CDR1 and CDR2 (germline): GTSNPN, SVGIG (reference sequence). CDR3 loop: CAWTKKTAVYGYTF. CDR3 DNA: TGTGCCTGGACCAAAAAGACAGCCGTCTATGGCTACACCTTC. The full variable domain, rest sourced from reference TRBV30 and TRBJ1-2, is SQTIHQWPATLVQPVGSPLSLECTVEGTSNPNLYWYRQAAGRGLQLLFYSVGIGQISSEVPQNLSASRPQDRQFILSSKKLLLSDSGFYLCAWTKKTAVYGYTFGSGTRLTVV.

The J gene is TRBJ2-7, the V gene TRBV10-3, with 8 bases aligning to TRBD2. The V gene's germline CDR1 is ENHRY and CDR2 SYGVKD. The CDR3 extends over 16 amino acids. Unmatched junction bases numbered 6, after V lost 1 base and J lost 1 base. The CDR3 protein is CAISEYEAGASYEQYF. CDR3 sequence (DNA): TGTGCCATCAGTGAGTATGAAGCGGGGGCTTCCTACGAGCAGTACTTC.

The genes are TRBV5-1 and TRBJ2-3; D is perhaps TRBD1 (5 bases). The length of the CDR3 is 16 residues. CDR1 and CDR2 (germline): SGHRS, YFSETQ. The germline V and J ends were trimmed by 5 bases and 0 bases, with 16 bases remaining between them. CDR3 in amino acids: CASRDRQTPSTDTQYF. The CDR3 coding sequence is TGCGCCAGCAGGGATCGACAGACGCCTAGCACAGATACGCAGTATTTT.

The CDR3 loop is CASIEGGAARGYTF. The DNA of the CDR3 is TGTGCCAGCATCGAGGGGGGGGCAGCCCGCGGCTACACCTTC. The chain links TRBV28 to TRBJ1-2, with D possibly being TRBD1 (6 bases). The germline V and J ends were trimmed by 7 bases and 8 bases, with 20 bases remaining between them. This CDR3 is built from 14 residues. Germline V lookup: CDR1 MDHEN, CDR2 SYDVKM.

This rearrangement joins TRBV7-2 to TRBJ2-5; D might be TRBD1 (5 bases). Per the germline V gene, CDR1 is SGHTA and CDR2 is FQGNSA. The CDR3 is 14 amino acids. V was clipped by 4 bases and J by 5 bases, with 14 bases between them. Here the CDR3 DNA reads TGTGCCAGCAGCTCCAGGGAAAAGATGGAGACCCAGTACTTC. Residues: CASSSREKMETQYF.

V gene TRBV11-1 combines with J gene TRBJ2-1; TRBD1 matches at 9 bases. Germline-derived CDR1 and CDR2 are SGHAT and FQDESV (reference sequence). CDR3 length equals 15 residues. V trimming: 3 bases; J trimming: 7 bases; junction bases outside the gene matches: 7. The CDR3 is CASSLPGQGWNEQFF. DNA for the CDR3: TGTGCCAGCAGCTTGCCGGGACAGGGCTGGAATGAGCAGTTCTTC.

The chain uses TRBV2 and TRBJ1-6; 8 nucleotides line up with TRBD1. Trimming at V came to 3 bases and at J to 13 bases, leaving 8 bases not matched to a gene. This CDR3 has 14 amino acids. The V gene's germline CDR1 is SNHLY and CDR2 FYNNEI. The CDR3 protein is CASSDRTGNFPLHF. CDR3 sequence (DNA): TGTGCCAGCAGTGACCGGACAGGGAATTTCCCCCTCCACTTT.

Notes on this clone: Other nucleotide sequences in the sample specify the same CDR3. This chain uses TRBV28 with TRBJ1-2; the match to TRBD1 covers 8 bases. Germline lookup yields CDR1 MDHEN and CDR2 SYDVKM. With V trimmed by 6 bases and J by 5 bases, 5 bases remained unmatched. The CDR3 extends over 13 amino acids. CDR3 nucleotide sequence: TGTGCCAGCAGCCTAGGGACAGGTTATGGCTACACCTTC. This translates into CASSLGTGYGYTF.